This T cell receptor (beta chain) was recovered during a study of CD8 T cells in ankylosing spondylitis. Study outcomes and limitations: What seemed typical of ankylosing spondylitis blood was a TCR beta motif built from eight highly homologous variants. Earlier literature documents some of the motif variants in reactive arthritis synovial fluid and blood.

Trimming left V 3 bases short and J 2 bases short, with 11 bases between. This CDR3 contains 15 residues. TCRdb re-called the 5' RACE reads with MiXCR, one entry per CDR3 protein. The sample records over 450,000 distinct CDR3 sequences, more than 9.5% being singletons. At least ten counts were recorded for this clonotype. The antigen remains undetermined. The V and J genes are TRBV12-3 or TRBV12-4 and TRBJ2-1, with D maybe TRBD2 (5 bases). The material sequenced was blood, either unsorted or a sorted T cell fraction (not recorded which). The clonotype was recovered from a male donor with ankylosing spondylitis. Here the CDR3 reads CASSFEPGTYNEQFF. DNA for the CDR3: TGTGCCAGCAGTTTTGAACCCGGGACCTACAATGAGCAGTTCTTC.